This T cell receptor beta chain was sequenced in a study of T-cell reconstitution after alpha-beta-depleted transplantation in children. Study findings and constraints: It was reported that alpha-beta T cells came from several hundred expanded graft clones (about two months after transplant).

Concerning this clonotype itself: Antigen unknown.

Deletions cut 3 bases from V and 0 bases from J, with 12 bases between. The CDR3 covers 16 residues. Germline assignment: CDR1 SEHNR and CDR2 FQNEAQ (reference sequence). Unique molecular identifiers were built into the TCRbeta library. TCRdb itself ran the PCR reads through MiXCR, one entry per CDR3 protein. In the table there are about 870,000 distinct CDR3 sequences, around 17% of which are singletons. The chain has TRBV7-9 and TRBJ1-5, with D unclear. The receptor comes from a male patient younger than 18 who had a stem cell transplant for acute lymphoblastic leukemia, so the T cells may come from the graft donor. Specimen: PBMCs, mostly from graft donor cells, collected 360 days after TCRalphabeta/CD19-depleted stem cell transplant. The DNA of the CDR3 is TGTGCCAGCAGCTTTATTAGTGGAAATAGCAATCAGCCCCAGCATTTT. It codes for CASSFISGNSNQPQHF.